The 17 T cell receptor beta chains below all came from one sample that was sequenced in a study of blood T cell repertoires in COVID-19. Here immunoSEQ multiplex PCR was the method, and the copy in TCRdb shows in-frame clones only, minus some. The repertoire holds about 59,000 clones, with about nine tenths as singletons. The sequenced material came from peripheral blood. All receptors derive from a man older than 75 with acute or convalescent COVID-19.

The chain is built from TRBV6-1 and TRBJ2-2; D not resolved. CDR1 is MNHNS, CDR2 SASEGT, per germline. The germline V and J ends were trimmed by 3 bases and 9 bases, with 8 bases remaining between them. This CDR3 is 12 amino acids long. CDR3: CASSDISRELFF. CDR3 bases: TGTGCCAGCAGTGATATAAGCAGGGAGCTGTTTTTT.

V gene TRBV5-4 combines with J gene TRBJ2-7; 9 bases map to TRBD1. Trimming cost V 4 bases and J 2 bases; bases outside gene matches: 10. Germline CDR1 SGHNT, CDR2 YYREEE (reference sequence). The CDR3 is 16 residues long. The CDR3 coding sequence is TGTGCCAGCAGCCCTTCACGGGACAGGGTTGCCTACGAGCAGTACTTC. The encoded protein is CASSPSRDRVAYEQYF.

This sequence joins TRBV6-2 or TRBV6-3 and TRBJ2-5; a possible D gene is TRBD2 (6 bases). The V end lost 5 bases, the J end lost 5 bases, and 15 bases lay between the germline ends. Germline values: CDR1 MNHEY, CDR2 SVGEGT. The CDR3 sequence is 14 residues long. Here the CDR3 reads CASSAGLIWETQYF. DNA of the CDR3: TGTGCCAGCAGTGCGGGACTCATTTGGGAGACCCAGTACTTC.

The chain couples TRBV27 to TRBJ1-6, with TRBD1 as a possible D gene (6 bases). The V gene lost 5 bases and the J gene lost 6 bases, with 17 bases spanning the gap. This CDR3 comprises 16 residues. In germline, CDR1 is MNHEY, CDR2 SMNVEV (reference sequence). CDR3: CASSPIGGGLNSPLHF. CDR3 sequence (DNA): TGTGCCAGCAGTCCCATCGGGGGGGGGCTTAATTCACCCCTCCACTTT.

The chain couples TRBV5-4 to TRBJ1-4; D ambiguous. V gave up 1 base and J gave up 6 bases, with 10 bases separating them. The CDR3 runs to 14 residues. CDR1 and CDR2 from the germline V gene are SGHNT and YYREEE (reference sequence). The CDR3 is CASSLSGFDEKLFF. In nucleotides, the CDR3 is TGTGCCAGCAGCTTGAGCGGGTTCGATGAAAAACTGTTTTTT.

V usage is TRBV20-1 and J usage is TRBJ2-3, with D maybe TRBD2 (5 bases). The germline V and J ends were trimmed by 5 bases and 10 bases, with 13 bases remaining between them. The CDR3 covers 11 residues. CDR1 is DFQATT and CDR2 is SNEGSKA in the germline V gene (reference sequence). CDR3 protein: CSAGTPRAQYF. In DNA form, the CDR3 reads TGCAGTGCTGGCACACCGCGGGCGCAGTATTTT.

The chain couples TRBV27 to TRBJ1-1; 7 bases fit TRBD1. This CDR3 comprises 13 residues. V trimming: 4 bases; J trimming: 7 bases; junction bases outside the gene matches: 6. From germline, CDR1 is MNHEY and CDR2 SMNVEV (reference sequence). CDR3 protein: CASSSDREVEAFF. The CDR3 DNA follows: TGTGCCAGCAGTTCTGACAGGGAAGTTGAAGCTTTCTTT.

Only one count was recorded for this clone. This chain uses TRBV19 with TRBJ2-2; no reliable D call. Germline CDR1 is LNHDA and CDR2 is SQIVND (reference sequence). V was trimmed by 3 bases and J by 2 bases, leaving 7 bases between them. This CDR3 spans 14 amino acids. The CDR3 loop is CASSMMANTGELFF. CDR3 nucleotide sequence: TGTGCCAGTAGTATGATGGCTAACACCGGGGAGCTGTTTTTT. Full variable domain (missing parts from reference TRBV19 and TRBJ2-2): DGGITQSPKYLFRKEGQNVTLSCEQNLNHDAMYWYRQDPGQGLRLIYYSQIVNDFQKGDIAEGYSVSREKKESFPLTVTSAQKNPTAFYLCASSMMANTGELFFGEGSRLTVL.

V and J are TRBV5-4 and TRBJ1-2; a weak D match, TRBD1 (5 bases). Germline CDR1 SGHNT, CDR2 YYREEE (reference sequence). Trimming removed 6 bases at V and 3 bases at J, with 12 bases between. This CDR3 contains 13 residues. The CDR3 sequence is CASTLTGDYGYTF. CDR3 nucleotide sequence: TGTGCCAGCACCCTGACGGGGGACTATGGCTACACCTTC. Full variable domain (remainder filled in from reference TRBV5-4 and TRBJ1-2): ETGVTQSPTHLIKTRGQQVTLRCSSQSGHNTVSWYQQALGQGPQFIFQYYREEENGRGNFPPRFSGLQFPNYSSELNVNALELDDSALYLCASTLTGDYGYTFGSGTRLTVV.

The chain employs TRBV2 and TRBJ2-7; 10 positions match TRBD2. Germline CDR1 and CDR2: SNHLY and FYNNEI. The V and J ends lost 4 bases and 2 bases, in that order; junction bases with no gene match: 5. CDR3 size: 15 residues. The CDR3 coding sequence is TGTGCCAGCAGTGGGGCTAGCGGGGGACCCTACGAGCAGTACTTC. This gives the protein CASSGASGGPYEQYF.

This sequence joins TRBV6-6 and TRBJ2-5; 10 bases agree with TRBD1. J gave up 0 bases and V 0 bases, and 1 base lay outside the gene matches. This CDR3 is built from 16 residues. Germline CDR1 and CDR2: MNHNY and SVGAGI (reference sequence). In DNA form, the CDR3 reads TGTGCCAGCAGTTACTCCGGGACAGGGGACCAAGAGACCCAGTACTTC. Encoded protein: CASSYSGTGDQETQYF.

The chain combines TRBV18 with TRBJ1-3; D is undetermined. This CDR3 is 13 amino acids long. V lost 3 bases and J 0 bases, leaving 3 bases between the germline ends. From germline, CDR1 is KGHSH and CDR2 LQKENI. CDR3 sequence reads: CASSPASGNTIYF. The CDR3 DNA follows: TGTGCCAGCTCACCGGCCTCTGGAAACACCATATATTTT.

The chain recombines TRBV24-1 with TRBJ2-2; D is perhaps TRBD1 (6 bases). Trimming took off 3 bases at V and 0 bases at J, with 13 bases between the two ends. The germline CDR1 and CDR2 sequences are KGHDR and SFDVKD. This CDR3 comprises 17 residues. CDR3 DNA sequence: TGTGCCACCAGTGATCCCCCAGGGGCGTCGAACACCGGGGAGCTGTTTTTT. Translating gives CATSDPPGASNTGELFF.

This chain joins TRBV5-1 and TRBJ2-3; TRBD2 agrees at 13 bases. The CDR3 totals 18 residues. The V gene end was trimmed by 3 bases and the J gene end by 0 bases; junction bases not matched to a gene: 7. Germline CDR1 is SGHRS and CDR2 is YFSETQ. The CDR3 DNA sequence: TGCGCCAGCAGCTCCAAAACTAGCGGGGGGGCTAGCACAGATACGCAGTATTTT. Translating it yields CASSSKTSGGASTDTQYF.

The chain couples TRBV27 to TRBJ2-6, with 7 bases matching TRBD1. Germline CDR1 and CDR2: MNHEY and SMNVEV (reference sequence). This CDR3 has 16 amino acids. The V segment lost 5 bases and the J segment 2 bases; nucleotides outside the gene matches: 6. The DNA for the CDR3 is TGTGCCAGCAGTCCTTCCACAGGGGCTGGGGCCAACGTCCTGACTTTC. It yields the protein CASSPSTGAGANVLTF.

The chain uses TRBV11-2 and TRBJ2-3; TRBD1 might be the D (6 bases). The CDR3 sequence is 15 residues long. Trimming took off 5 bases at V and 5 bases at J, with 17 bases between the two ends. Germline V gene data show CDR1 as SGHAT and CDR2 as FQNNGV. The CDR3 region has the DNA TGTGCCAGCAGCGATGGGCTGGGGGCAAAAGATACGCAGTATTTT. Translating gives CASSDGLGAKDTQYF.

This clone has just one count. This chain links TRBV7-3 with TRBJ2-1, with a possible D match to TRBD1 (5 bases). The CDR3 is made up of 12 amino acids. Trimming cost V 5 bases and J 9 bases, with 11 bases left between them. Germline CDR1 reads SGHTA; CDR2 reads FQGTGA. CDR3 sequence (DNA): TGTGCCAGCAGCCCGGATAGGGGTGAGCAGTTCTTC. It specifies CASSPDRGEQFF.